The T cell receptor (beta chain) described here comes from a study of T cells expressing NK-cell markers. Study-wide background: Sequencing of TCR beta repertoires drew on sorted CD3+CD56+NKG2C+, CD3+CD56+NKG2C- and CD3+CD56-NKG2C+ T cells. Study observations and caveats: Several donors' CD3+CD56-NKG2C+ cells were dominated by the same clonotypes.

With respect to this clonotype: The antigen is undetermined.

As the method of synthesis, 5'RACE template switching with UMIs yielded TCR beta cDNA. Reanalyzing the 5' RACE reads, TCRdb keeps one entry per CDR3 protein, without DNA. The table lists some 460,000 distinct CDR3 sequences. This CDR3 region has 15 residues. The germline CDR1 and CDR2 sequences are DFQATT and SNEGSKA (reference sequence). The chain links TRBV20-1 to TRBJ2-7; TCRdb outputs TRBD2, but without DNA this stays unchecked. Sequencing was carried out using blood T cells: a sorted CD56 or NKG2C T cell subset, CD4+ or CD8+ T cells, or bulk PBMC T cells (not recorded which). The sequence was collected from a woman in her 50s in good health. The CDR3 sequence is CSASGTSGSIYEQYF.